The clone carrying this TCR beta chain was counted ten times or more. Its antigen is unidentified. These data come from a study of T-cell memory formation after mild COVID-19. Study outcomes and limitations: A second wave expanding day 15 to 37 was CD4+-biased; contracting clones were balanced.

Using its own MiXCR run on the 5' RACE reads, TCRdb lists one record per CDR3 protein. The repertoire includes 280,000 or so distinct CDR3 sequences, over 15% of them detected once, and roughly 23% sits in the top ten. The CDR3 length is 14 residues. CDR1 and CDR2 from the germline V gene are MDHEN and SYDVKM. V shed 1 base and J shed 5 bases, with 12 bases lying between them. The V call is TRBV28, the J call TRBJ2-7, with D uncertain. The sample was PBMCs or a T cell subset sorted from them (not recorded which). The receptor comes from a man between 18 and 35 years old who had mild COVID-19 (a few samples of this study predate the infection). Cell type and time point are not known. DNA of the CDR3: TGTGCCAGCAGTTTATCGCTCGCGCAGAACGAGCAGTACGTC. It specifies CASSLSLAQNEQYV.